The next 27 T cell receptor beta chains were all read from a single sample in a study of memory CD8 T cells in hepatitis C reinfection. Time point defined: late/post reinfection, 12 to 24 weeks after detection. No in vitro expansion preceded TCR sequencing of the sorted cells. Generated by immunoSEQ multiplex PCR, the TCRdb table keeps only in-frame clones and is missing some. Seen here are about 46,000 clones, nearly 90% observed once, and the top ten hold approximately 0.67%. The source material was naive CD8+ T cells sorted from blood. These receptors originate from a man in his late teens or twenties with hepatitis C virus infection.

This clone was detected once. V and J are TRBV11-2 and TRBJ2-7; 7 bases map to TRBD1. The CDR3 sequence is 14 residues long. Trimming cost V 3 bases and J 2 bases; bases outside gene matches: 4. CDR1 and CDR2 from the germline V gene are SGHAT and FQNNGV. This chain's CDR3 is CASSFHTGAYEQYF. The DNA of the CDR3 is TGTGCCAGCAGCTTTCATACAGGGGCCTACGAGCAGTACTTC.

This chain links TRBV5-6 with TRBJ2-4, with 10 bases aligning to TRBD1. From germline, CDR1 is SGHDT and CDR2 YYEEEE. The CDR3 length is 14 residues. The V and J ends lost 3 bases and 8 bases, in that order; junction bases with no gene match: 5. CDR3: CASSSGTGVYIQYF. The DNA for the CDR3 is TGTGCCAGCAGCTCGGGGACAGGGGTCTACATTCAGTACTTC.

V and J are TRBV29-1 and TRBJ2-5; perhaps TRBD1 as D (5 bases). The J call may be in error: the DNA end matches TRBJ2-7 better. The germline V gene encodes CDR1 SQVTM and CDR2 ANQGSEA. CDR3 length: 14 residues. The DNA for the CDR3 is TGCAGCGTTGATAGTGGGCAGGGCACCTACGAGCAGTACTTC. Residues: CSVDSGQGTYEQYF.

The rearrangement joins TRBV11-2 to TRBJ2-2; 10 bases are a match to TRBD2. The V and J ends lost 5 bases and 1 base, in that order; junction bases with no gene match: 7. The CDR3 is 17 residues long. Germline V gene data show CDR1 as SGHAT and CDR2 as FQNNGV. CDR3 DNA sequence: TGTGCCAGCAGCCCGAGCCCTAGCGGGGGGAACACCGGGGAGCTGTTTTTT. Translated, it gives CASSPSPSGGNTGELFF.

This clone was seen a single time. The rearrangement joins TRBV11-2 to TRBJ2-7; D may be TRBD2 (6 bases). Germline V CDR1 and CDR2: SGHAT, FQNNGV. V lost 1 base to trimming and J lost 0 bases, with 7 bases between them. The CDR3 has 14 amino acids. The CDR3 coding sequence is TGTGCCAGCAGCTTAGCCGGGAGCTCCTACGAGCAGTACGTC. Its protein is CASSLAGSSYEQYV.

This chain joins TRBV19 and TRBJ2-1; D is uncertain. The CDR3 spans 12 residues. Trimming pared 1 base from V and 7 bases from J, leaving 5 bases between. CDR1 and CDR2 (germline): LNHDA, SQIVND (reference sequence). CDR3 sequence (DNA): TGTGCCAGTAGTATAGCAGAAAATGAGCAGTTCTTC. Its translation is CASSIAENEQFF.

The genes are TRBV19 and TRBJ1-3; 7 bases agree with TRBD1. The germline gives CDR1 LNHDA, CDR2 SQIVND (reference sequence). Trimming at V came to 6 bases and at J to 0 bases, leaving 8 bases not matched to a gene. The CDR3 spans 16 residues. DNA for the CDR3: TGTGCCAGTAGCAAGGACAGGTCCTTCTCTGGAAACACCATATATTTT. Protein: CASSKDRSFSGNTIYF.

The J gene is TRBJ1-5, the V gene TRBV10-3, with 8 bases fitting TRBD1. There are 13 residues in the CDR3. V shed 10 bases, J shed 5 bases, and the junction held 7 bases outside the gene matches. The germline V gene has CDR1 ENHRY and CDR2 SYGVKD. This chain's CDR3 is CATLDRGDQPQHF. The CDR3 bases are TGTGCCACCCTTGACAGGGGCGATCAGCCCCAGCATTTT.

The V and J genes are TRBV6-6 and TRBJ2-1; D possibly corresponds to TRBD2 (5 bases). V lost 7 bases, J lost 10 bases, and 14 bases lay in between. Germline V gives CDR1 MNHNY, CDR2 SVGAGI (reference sequence). This CDR3 is 12 amino acids long. CDR3 sequence: CASTPPTGEQFF. CDR3 sequence (DNA): TGTGCCAGCACCCCCCCTACGGGGGAGCAGTTCTTC.

The CDR3 DNA sequence: TGTGCCAGCAGTGGGGGGGGGTGGACCTATAATTCACCCCTCCACTTT. It encodes CASSGGGWTYNSPLHF. The chain is built from TRBV6-1 and TRBJ1-6, with TRBD1 as a possible D gene (5 bases). The CDR3 extends over 16 amino acids. Germline V gene data show CDR1 as MNHNS and CDR2 as SASEGT. V shed 4 bases and J shed 2 bases, with 12 bases lying between them.

The CDR3 coding sequence is TGTGCCAGCCTCTCCGCGGACAGGGGGCGCCGGTTCCCTGAAGCTTTCTTT. This codes for CASLSADRGRRFPEAFF. The chain combines TRBV28 with TRBJ1-1, with 11 bases lining up with TRBD1. From germline, CDR1 is MDHEN and CDR2 SYDVKM. Germline trimming cut 8 bases from V and 6 bases from J; bases unmatched to any gene: 17. This CDR3 is 17 amino acids long.

The chain employs TRBV29-1 and TRBJ2-7, with 8 bases that match TRBD2. Trimming removed 2 bases from V and 5 bases from J; junction bases left unmatched: 5. The CDR3 is 13 amino acids. The germline V gene encodes CDR1 SQVTM and CDR2 ANQGSEA. CDR3 bases: TGCAGCGTTGAATTCGGACTAGCAAACGAGCAGTACTTC. Translating it yields CSVEFGLANEQYF.

The genes are TRBV4-1 and TRBJ2-3, with 7 nucleotides matching TRBD2. V trimming: 2 bases; J trimming: 2 bases; junction bases outside the gene matches: 10. CDR1 and CDR2 (germline): MGHRA, YSYEKL. The CDR3 spans 17 residues. CDR3 nucleotide sequence: TGCGCCAGCAGCCAAAATCCCCTAGCGGACCCCACAGATACGCAGTATTTT. Protein product: CASSQNPLADPTDTQYF.

The chain employs TRBV6-4 and TRBJ2-2, with unresolved D. This CDR3 region has 16 residues. V was shortened by 0 bases and J by 1 base, with 9 bases between the two germline ends. The germline V gene has CDR1 MRHNA and CDR2 SNTAGT. The CDR3: CASSDSRAGNTGELFF. The CDR3 DNA is TGTGCCAGCAGTGACTCTAGAGCTGGGAACACCGGGGAGCTGTTTTTT.

This chain links TRBV19 with TRBJ2-2, with D perhaps TRBD2 (6 bases). Deletions cut 1 base from V and 6 bases from J, with 18 bases between. CDR3 length equals 17 residues. Germline-derived CDR1 and CDR2 are LNHDA and SQIVND (reference sequence). The CDR3 sequence: CASSIGPLAWGAGELFF. The CDR3 DNA reads as TGTGCCAGTAGTATAGGCCCTCTCGCTTGGGGGGCCGGGGAGCTGTTTTTT.

The CDR3 protein is CASSHTGDDSNQPQHF. In nucleotides, the CDR3 is TGTGCCAGCTCACATACAGGGGACGATAGCAATCAGCCCCAGCATTTT. The chain joins TRBV18 to TRBJ1-5; 7 nucleotides line up with TRBD1. The CDR3 is 16 residues long. With V trimmed by 4 bases and J by 0 bases, 6 bases remained unmatched. Germline V lookup: CDR1 KGHSH, CDR2 LQKENI.

V gene TRBV15 combines with J gene TRBJ2-7; unclear D gene. The germline V gene has CDR1 LNHNV and CDR2 YYDKDF (reference sequence). CDR3 length: 15 amino acids. The V gene lost 1 base and the J gene lost 6 bases, with 16 bases spanning the gap. The CDR3 here is CATSRVDTSVAEQYF. The CDR3, as DNA: TGTGCCACCAGCAGAGTTGACACCAGTGTCGCCGAGCAGTACTTC.

The V gene is TRBV19, the J gene TRBJ2-7; 7 nucleotides line up with TRBD2. The CDR3 length is 15 residues. Per germline, CDR1 LNHDA and CDR2 SQIVND (reference sequence). V was pared by 1 base and J by 3 bases, with 6 bases of the junction left unmatched. The CDR3 coding sequence is TGTGCCAGTAGTATAGCTAGCGGATATTACTACGAGCAGTACTTC. Encoded protein: CASSIASGYYYEQYF.

This rearrangement joins TRBV7-9 to TRBJ2-1; 7 bases align to TRBD2. The CDR3 is made up of 16 amino acids. Germline CDR1 SEHNR, CDR2 FQNEAQ (reference sequence). J lost 0 bases, V lost 2 bases, and 4 bases had no gene match. CDR3 nucleotides: TGTGCCAGCAGCTTAAGCGGGGACTACTCCTACAATGAGCAGTTCTTC. Translation gives CASSLSGDYSYNEQFF.

The chain couples TRBV12-5 to TRBJ2-1; weak D call: TRBD2 (6 bases). This CDR3 contains 12 residues. Germline V gene sequence: CDR1 LGHNT, CDR2 FRNRAP. The V gene lost 6 bases and the J gene lost 11 bases, with 14 bases spanning the gap. The CDR3: CASGGTGEQQFF. The CDR3 DNA reads TGTGCTAGTGGAGGGACGGGAGAGCAGCAGTTCTTC.

V is TRBV15 and J is TRBJ2-3; 9 bases map to TRBD2. V shed 2 bases, J shed 4 bases, and the junction held 16 bases outside the gene matches. The V gene's germline CDR1 is LNHNV and CDR2 YYDKDF (reference sequence). The CDR3 is made up of 19 amino acids. The CDR3 DNA sequence: TGTGCCACCAGCAGAAGAGGACAGGTAGCGGGAGTAGGGGCAGATACGCAGTATTTT. Amino acid sequence: CATSRRGQVAGVGADTQYF.

The chain couples TRBV2 to TRBJ2-3; 7 bases line up with TRBD1. Germline assignment: CDR1 SNHLY and CDR2 FYNNEI. Trimming took 5 bases from V and 0 from J; bases not matched to a gene: 14. The CDR3 length is 18 residues. In nucleotides, the CDR3 is TGTGCCAGCAGTCTTGGGGTGGGGACAGTGATTAGCACAGATACGCAGTATTTT. Translated, it gives CASSLGVGTVISTDTQYF. Using reference TRBV2 and TRBJ2-3 for the parts outside the CDR3, the full variable domain is EPEVTQTPSHQVTQMGQEVILRCVPISNHLYFYWYRQILGQKVEFLVSFYNNEISEKSEIFDDQFSVERPDGSNFTLKIRSTKLEDSAMYFCASSLGVGTVISTDTQYFGPGTRLTVL.

This clone has more than one count but fewer than ten. This chain joins TRBV2 and TRBJ1-3, with 8 bases identical to TRBD1. Germline CDR1 and CDR2: SNHLY and FYNNEI. The junction had 7 bases not matched to a gene; V was cut back by 9 bases and J by 0 bases. This CDR3 spans 15 amino acids. The CDR3 nucleotides are TGTGCCAGTCAGGGGGCCACCTTCTCTGGAAACACCATATATTTT. Residues: CASQGATFSGNTIYF. The variable domain in full, with the rest retrieved from reference TRBV2 and TRBJ1-3, is EPEVTQTPSHQVTQMGQEVILRCVPISNHLYFYWYRQILGQKVEFLVSFYNNEISEKSEIFDDQFSVERPDGSNFTLKIRSTKLEDSAMYFCASQGATFSGNTIYFGEGSWLTVV.

This rearrangement joins TRBV7-9 to TRBJ2-2, with TRBD2 identical over 9 bases. Germline V CDR1 and CDR2: SEHNR, FQNEAQ (reference sequence). This CDR3 comprises 17 residues. V lost 5 bases and J lost 5; bases outside the gene matches: 12. The CDR3 here is CASSPWRRTSETGELFF. For the CDR3, the DNA is TGTGCCAGCAGCCCCTGGCGGCGGACTAGCGAAACCGGGGAGCTGTTTTTT.

This chain uses TRBV27 with TRBJ1-5; no clear D gene. Germline loops: CDR1 MNHEY, CDR2 SMNVEV (reference sequence). CDR3 length: 13 amino acids. Trimming stripped 5 bases from V and 5 bases from J, with 10 bases between. This chain's CDR3 is CASSPSSDQPQHF. CDR3 sequence (DNA): TGTGCCAGCAGTCCCTCCTCGGATCAGCCCCAGCATTTT.

The chain employs TRBV4-1 and TRBJ2-5; 9 nucleotides line up with TRBD2. The CDR3 consists of 15 residues. The ends lost 2 bases at V and 2 bases at J; junction bases unmatched: 3. From germline, CDR1 is MGHRA and CDR2 YSYEKL. CDR3 DNA: TGCGCCAGCAGCCAATTTAGCGGGGGACAAGAGACCCAGTACTTC. It is translated as CASSQFSGGQETQYF.

This clone came up once. The chain recombines TRBV28 with TRBJ1-6; 12 positions match TRBD1. V lost 6 bases, J lost 3 bases, and 9 bases stayed unmatched. CDR1 and CDR2 (germline): MDHEN, SYDVKM. The CDR3 runs to 18 residues. CDR3 loop: CASSYPGQGAFYNSPLHF. CDR3 coding DNA: TGTGCCAGCAGCTACCCGGGACAGGGGGCTTTCTATAATTCACCCCTCCACTTT.